The rows below give T cell receptor beta chains drawn from one sample of a study of post-analysis software for immune sequencing data. TCRdb itself ran the PCR reads through MiXCR, one entry per CDR3 protein. The sample records about 820,000 distinct CDR3 sequences, roughly 50% being singletons. Sequencing used blood. The receptors originated from a girl aged 10-17 years with multiple sclerosis. CDR3s leave out the opening cysteine and the closing phenylalanine or tryptophan. The order of the fields is V gene, J gene, CDR3 protein.

TRBV12-3/TRBV12-4	TRBJ2-2	ANSFRTQNTGELF
TRBV10-3	TRBJ2-7	ATRTVTYEQY
TRBV6-1	TRBJ1-1	AGSRRDGRLMNTEAF
TRBV12-3/TRBV12-4	TRBJ1-5	ASSPRQGAQPQH
TRBV20-1	TRBJ2-5	SANLDRAKTQY
TRBV12-3/TRBV12-4	TRBJ1-2	ASSSRGLGPALKGYT
TRBV15	TRBJ2-4	ATSSRSPGGNIQY
TRBV3-1	TRBJ2-1	ASSLEGTWGNEQF
TRBV14	.	ASSQRGAGTSAYEQY
TRBV12-3/TRBV12-4	TRBJ2-4	ASSRSAPVGRKNIQY
TRBV29-1	TRBJ2-1	STWGQDGTSGTREQF
TRBV10-1	TRBJ2-5	ASSESVVNEQY
TRBV3-1	TRBJ2-4	ASSQGLAGDRWNIQY
TRBV24-1	TRBJ2-5	ATSSGTSGYQETQY
TRBV10-3	TRBJ1-2	AISLDRAGGYT
TRBV3-1	TRBJ2-5	ASSQAQLMETQY
TRBV7-9	TRBJ2-5	ASSLTGTYQETQY